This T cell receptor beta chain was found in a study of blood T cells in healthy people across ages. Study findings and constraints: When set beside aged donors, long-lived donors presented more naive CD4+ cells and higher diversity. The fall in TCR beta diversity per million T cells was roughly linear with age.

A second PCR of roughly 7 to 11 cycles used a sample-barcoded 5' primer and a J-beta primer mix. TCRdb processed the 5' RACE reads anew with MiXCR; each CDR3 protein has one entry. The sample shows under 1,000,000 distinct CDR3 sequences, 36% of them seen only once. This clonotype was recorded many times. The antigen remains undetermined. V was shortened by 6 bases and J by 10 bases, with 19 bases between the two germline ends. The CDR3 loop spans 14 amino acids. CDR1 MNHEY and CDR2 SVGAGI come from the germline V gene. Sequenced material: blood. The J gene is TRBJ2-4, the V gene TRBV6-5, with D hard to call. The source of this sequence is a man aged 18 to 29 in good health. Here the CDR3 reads CASRTGRLQVIQYF. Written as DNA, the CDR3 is TGTGCCAGCAGAACCGGACGGCTACAAGTTATTCAGTACTTC.